The present T cell receptor (beta chain) was sequenced within a study of T-cell reconstitution after alpha-beta-depleted transplantation in children. In this sample, this clonotype turned up a few times. TCRbeta library construction was performed incorporating unique molecular identifiers. TCRdb analysed the PCR reads with MiXCR anew, one entry per CDR3 protein. The sample holds around 680,000 distinct CDR3 sequences, about 15% seen once. The sequenced sample was PBMCs from the stem cell graft donor, obtained from the stem cell graft. The clonotype was recovered from a human donor who donated a stem cell graft to a child with acute myeloid leukemia.

CDR3 sequence reads: CSAPRGAAGGYGYTF. CDR3 in DNA: TGCAGTGCCCCCCGCGGGGCGGCCGGGGGCTATGGCTACACCTTC. The rearrangement uses TRBV20-1 and TRBJ1-2; weak D call: TRBD1 (5 bases). The CDR3 spans 15 residues. The germline gives CDR1 DFQATT, CDR2 SNEGSKA (reference sequence). Between the trimmed V and J ends, which lost 6 bases and 4 bases, there was a span of 21 bases.